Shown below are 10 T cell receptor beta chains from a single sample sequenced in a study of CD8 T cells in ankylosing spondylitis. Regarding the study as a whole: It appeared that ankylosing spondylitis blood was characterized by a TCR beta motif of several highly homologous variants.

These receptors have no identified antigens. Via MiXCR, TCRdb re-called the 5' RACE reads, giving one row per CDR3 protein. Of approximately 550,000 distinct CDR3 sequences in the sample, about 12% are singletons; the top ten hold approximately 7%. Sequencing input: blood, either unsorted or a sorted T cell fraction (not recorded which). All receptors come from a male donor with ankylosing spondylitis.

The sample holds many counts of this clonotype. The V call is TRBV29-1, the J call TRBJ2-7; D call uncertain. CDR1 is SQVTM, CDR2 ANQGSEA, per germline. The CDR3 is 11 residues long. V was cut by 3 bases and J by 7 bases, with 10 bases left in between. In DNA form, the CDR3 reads TGCAGCGTTGAGCGGTCCGGGGAGCAGTACGTC. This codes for CSVERSGEQYV.

The CDR3: CASSESLQLYEQYV. The CDR3 DNA reads as TGCGCCAGCAGTGAGTCGTTACAGTTGTACGAGCAGTACGTC. The rearrangement uses TRBV10-2 and TRBJ2-7, with unresolved D. The V and J ends lost 0 bases and 4 bases respectively, with 10 bases between them. The CDR3 runs to 14 residues. In germline, CDR1 is WSHSY, CDR2 SAAADI.

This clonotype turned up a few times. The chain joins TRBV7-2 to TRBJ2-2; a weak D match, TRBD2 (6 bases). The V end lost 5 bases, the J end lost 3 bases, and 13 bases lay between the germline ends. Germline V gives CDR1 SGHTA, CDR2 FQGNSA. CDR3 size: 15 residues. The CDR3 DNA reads TGTGCCAGCAGCCCCGGACTACTCTACACCGGGGAGCTGTTTTTT. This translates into CASSPGLLYTGELFF.

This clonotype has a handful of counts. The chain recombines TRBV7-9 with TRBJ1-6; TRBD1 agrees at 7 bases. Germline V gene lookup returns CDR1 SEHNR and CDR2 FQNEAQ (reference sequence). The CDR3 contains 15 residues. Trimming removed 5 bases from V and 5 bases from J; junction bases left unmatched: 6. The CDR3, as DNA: TGTGCCAGCAGCAAGGGGGACAGCCATAATTCACCCCTCCACTTT. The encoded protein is CASSKGDSHNSPLHF.

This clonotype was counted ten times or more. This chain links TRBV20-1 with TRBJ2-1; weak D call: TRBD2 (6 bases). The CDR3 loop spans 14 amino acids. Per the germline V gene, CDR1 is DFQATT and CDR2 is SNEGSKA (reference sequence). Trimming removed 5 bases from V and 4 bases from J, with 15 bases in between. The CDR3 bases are TGCAGTGCTCCACCTCGGGACTTTTACAATGAGCAGTTCTTC. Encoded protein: CSAPPRDFYNEQFF.

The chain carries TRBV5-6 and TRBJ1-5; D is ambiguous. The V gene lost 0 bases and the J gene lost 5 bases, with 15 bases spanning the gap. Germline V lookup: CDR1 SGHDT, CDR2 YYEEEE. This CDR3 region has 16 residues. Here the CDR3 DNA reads TGTGCCAGCAGCTTGGCGGTCAGACAAGGAGATCAGCCCCAGCATTTT. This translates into CASSLAVRQGDQPQHF.

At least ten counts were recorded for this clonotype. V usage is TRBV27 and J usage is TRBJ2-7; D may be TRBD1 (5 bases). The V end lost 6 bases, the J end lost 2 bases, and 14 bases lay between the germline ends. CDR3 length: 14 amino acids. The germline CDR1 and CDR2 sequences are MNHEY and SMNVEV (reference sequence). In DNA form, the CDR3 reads TGTGCCAGCAGCGGTCAGGGCGGCGCCTACGAGCAGTACTTC. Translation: CASSGQGGAYEQYF.

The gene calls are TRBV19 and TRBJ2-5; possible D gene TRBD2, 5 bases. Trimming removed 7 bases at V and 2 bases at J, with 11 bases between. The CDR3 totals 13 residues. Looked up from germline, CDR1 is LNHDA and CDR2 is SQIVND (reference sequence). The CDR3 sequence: CASMRAAQETQYF. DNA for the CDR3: TGTGCCAGTATGAGGGCAGCTCAAGAGACCCAGTACTTC. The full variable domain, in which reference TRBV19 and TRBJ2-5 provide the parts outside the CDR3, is DGGITQSPKYLFRKEGQNVTLSCEQNLNHDAMYWYRQDPGQGLRLIYYSQIVNDFQKGDIAEGYSVSREKKESFPLTVTSAQKNPTAFYLCASMRAAQETQYFGPGTRLLVL.

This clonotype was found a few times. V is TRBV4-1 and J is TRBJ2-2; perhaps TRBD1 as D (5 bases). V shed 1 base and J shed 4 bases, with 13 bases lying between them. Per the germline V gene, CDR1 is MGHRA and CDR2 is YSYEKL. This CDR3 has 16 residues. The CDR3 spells CASSQVQGVSTGELFF. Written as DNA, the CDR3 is TGCGCCAGCAGCCAAGTCCAGGGTGTGAGCACCGGGGAGCTGTTTTTT.

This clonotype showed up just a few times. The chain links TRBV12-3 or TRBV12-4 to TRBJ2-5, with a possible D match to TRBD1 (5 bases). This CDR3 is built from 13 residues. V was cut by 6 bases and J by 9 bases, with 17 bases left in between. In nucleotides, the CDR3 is TGTGCCAGCAGGACCGGCGCCGTAGGGGCCCAGTACTTC. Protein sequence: CASRTGAVGAQYF.